This T cell receptor beta chain was identified during a study of vaccination and CD4 T cells after COVID-19. Study results and limitations: Convalescent patients gained a median approximately 90% of their reactive clones only post-vaccination. Apart from involving relatively few convalescent patients, the work omitted early post-infection timepoints.

Documented treatment: approximately nine-day PBMC culture with coronavirus spike peptide pools or control peptides (ViraFEST assay). The unexposed donor gave CD4+ T cells before the COVID-19 pandemic (2011-2018). ViraFEST stimulated the growth of antigen-specific T cells using peptide pools and subsequently profiled their TCRs by sequencing. Cultures got half-medium changes with IL-2 on days 3 and 7. With the Oncomine TCR Beta short-read assay, DNA from cultured CD4+ T cells was sequenced. One entry per CDR3 protein results from TCRdb running MiXCR on the PCR reads. This sample has about 2,900 distinct CDR3 sequences, with roughly 29% found just once. V lost 6 bases to trimming and J lost 5 bases; unmatched junction nucleotides: 14. The germline CDR1 and CDR2 sequences are MNHNS and SASEGT. This CDR3 region has 16 residues. As for this clonotype: Its specificity is not known.

The chain is built from TRBV6-1 and TRBJ2-3, with 7 bases fitting TRBD1. Sequencing used CD4+ T cells from blood, cultured in vitro. The TCR sequence derives from a human donor in good health. CDR3 sequence: CASSFITGTEKDTQYF. In DNA form, the CDR3 reads TGTGCCAGCAGCTTTATTACCGGGACAGAGAAAGATACGCAGTATTTT.